What follows are 23 T cell receptor beta chains derived from one specimen sequenced in a study of T cells expressing NK-cell markers. TCRdb re-analyzed the 5' RACE reads; it lists each CDR3 protein once, without DNA. The sample's table shows roughly 350,000 distinct CDR3 sequences. The sample comprised blood T cells: a sorted CD56 or NKG2C T cell subset, CD4+ or CD8+ T cells, or bulk PBMC T cells (not recorded which). The receptor set was obtained from a man aged 18-75 years in good health.

The rearrangement uses TRBV7-9 and TRBJ1-2; no DNA is available, so the TRBD1 call from TCRdb remains unchecked. The CDR3 totals 16 residues. Germline-derived CDR1 and CDR2 are SEHNR and FQNEAQ (reference sequence). CDR3 sequence: CASVKTGGATNYGYTF.

The gene calls are TRBV6-1 and TRBJ2-5; TCRdb proposes TRBD2, but this gene call is untestable without DNA. The CDR3 consists of 15 residues. Germline-derived CDR1 and CDR2 are MNHNS and SASEGT. The chain's CDR3 is CASRPRRGAQETQYF.

The chain joins TRBV11-2 to TRBJ2-5; TCRdb returns TRBD1, unconfirmable since there is no DNA. The CDR3 spans 16 residues. CDR1 is SGHAT, CDR2 FQNNGV, per germline. CDR3 in amino acids: CASSFRSRAAQETQYF.

This sequence joins TRBV28 and TRBJ2-7; the D call of TRBD2 rests on TCRdb alone, since no DNA is present to check it. This CDR3 is built from 15 residues. CDR1 is MDHEN, CDR2 SYDVKM, per germline. The CDR3 here is CASSLRLAGNYEQYF.

V and J are TRBV5-5 and TRBJ2-4; with no DNA, the TCRdb D assignment of TRBD1 cannot be verified. Germline CDR1 SGHKS, CDR2 YYEKEE (reference sequence). CDR3 length equals 15 residues. CDR3 sequence reads: CASSFVGGGKNIQYF.

V gene TRBV7-9 combines with J gene TRBJ1-5; TCRdb's D gene call, TRBD1, goes unchecked for lack of DNA. The CDR3 length is 14 residues. Germline loops: CDR1 SEHNR, CDR2 FQNEAQ (reference sequence). The CDR3 loop reads CASSLGQMNQPQHF.

The chain joins TRBV19 to TRBJ2-1; no DNA is available, so the TRBD1 call from TCRdb remains unchecked. The CDR3 contains 13 residues. The V gene's germline CDR1 is LNHDA and CDR2 SQIVND (reference sequence). CDR3 loop: CASSTHRVWEQFF.

V gene TRBV5-1 combines with J gene TRBJ2-5. Per the germline V gene, CDR1 is SGHRS and CDR2 is YFSETQ. This CDR3 contains 15 residues. The CDR3 sequence: CASSPVEGRLETQYF.

The V gene is TRBV5-1, the J gene TRBJ1-1; the TRBD1 assignment by TCRdb is unverifiable without DNA. The CDR3 extends over 16 amino acids. Germline assignment: CDR1 SGHRS and CDR2 YFSETQ. Here the CDR3 reads CASSSREQGFGTEAFF.

The chain links TRBV5-6 to TRBJ2-7; TCRdb picks TRBD2, but there is no DNA to check that call. CDR3 length: 15 amino acids. Germline lookup yields CDR1 SGHDT and CDR2 YYEEEE. CDR3 sequence: CASSAGPVVVYEQYF.

The genes are TRBV29-1 and TRBJ1-2; checking the TCRdb D call of TRBD1 is not possible without DNA. This CDR3 is built from 15 residues. The germline V gene has CDR1 SQVTM and CDR2 ANQGSEA. The CDR3 sequence: CSVEGQGVRVNGYTF.

The gene calls are TRBV4-1 and TRBJ1-4; checking the TCRdb D call of TRBD1 is not possible without DNA. The germline gives CDR1 MGHRA, CDR2 YSYEKL. The CDR3 has 15 residues. CDR3 sequence: CASRKTGLADEKLFF.

V usage is TRBV25-1 and J usage is TRBJ2-5. Per germline, CDR1 MGHDK and CDR2 SYGVNS. The CDR3 runs 13 residues. The chain's CDR3 is CASSVRSYGTQYF. The variable domain in full, with the rest retrieved from reference TRBV25-1 and TRBJ2-5, is EADIYQTPRYLVIGTGKKITLECSQTMGHDKMYWYQQDPGMELHLIHYSYGVNSTEKGDLSSESTVSRIRTEHFPLTLESARPSHTSQYLCASSVRSYGTQYFGPGTRLLVL.

This chain uses TRBV20-1 with TRBJ2-5; checking the TCRdb D call of TRBD1 is not possible without DNA. The CDR3 has 14 residues. Per germline, CDR1 DFQATT and CDR2 SNEGSKA (reference sequence). The CDR3 sequence: CSASVWGQQETQYF.

This chain uses TRBV7-2 with TRBJ2-2; TCRdb's D call, TRBD2, is unchecked because there is no DNA. CDR3 length equals 17 residues. Germline values: CDR1 SGHTA, CDR2 FQGNSA. CDR3: CASSLGLAGGNTGELFF.

The rearrangement links TRBV7-8 to TRBJ2-3; TCRdb gives TRBD2 as the D gene, but with no DNA this cannot be confirmed. Germline V lookup: CDR1 SGHVS, CDR2 FQNEAQ. This CDR3 is built from 16 residues. The CDR3 sequence is CASKRRRGGSTDTQYF.

The rearrangement links TRBV11-1 to TRBJ2-2; without DNA, the TCRdb call of TRBD2 cannot be checked. This CDR3 has 18 amino acids. CDR1 and CDR2 from the germline V gene are SGHAT and FQDESV (reference sequence). This chain's CDR3 is CASSPRLWTSANTGELFF.

The chain is built from TRBV29-1 and TRBJ2-1; TCRdb indicates TRBD2, and absent DNA this call remains unverified. CDR3 size: 17 residues. Germline values: CDR1 SQVTM, CDR2 ANQGSEA. The CDR3 protein is CSSMAGLAIRSYNEQFF.

The chain employs TRBV10-3 and TRBJ2-5; absent DNA, TCRdb's TRBD1 call cannot be checked. Germline V gene lookup returns CDR1 ENHRY and CDR2 SYGVKD. This CDR3 is 17 amino acids long. The CDR3 loop reads CAISPSGAGGFGETQYF.

The chain links TRBV19 to TRBJ2-3; TCRdb returns TRBD1, unconfirmable since there is no DNA. Germline V gene sequence: CDR1 LNHDA, CDR2 SQIVND (reference sequence). The CDR3 sequence is 14 residues long. CDR3: CASSITGRTDTQYF.

This chain connects TRBV10-3 to TRBJ2-3; TCRdb designates TRBD2, a call that cannot be tested without DNA. Germline CDR1 reads ENHRY; CDR2 reads SYGVKD. The CDR3 totals 18 residues. This chain's CDR3 is CAISARGTSGTSTDTQYF.

CDR3 sequence: CASSHHIAADTQYF. This chain uses TRBV2 with TRBJ2-3; TCRdb gives TRBD2 as the D gene, but with no DNA this cannot be confirmed. The CDR3 has 14 amino acids. Germline CDR1 and CDR2: SNHLY and FYNNEI.

The J gene is TRBJ2-3, the V gene TRBV6-5; the D call from TCRdb, TRBD1, cannot be confirmed without DNA. Germline CDR1 MNHEY, CDR2 SVGAGI. The CDR3 runs 16 residues. The CDR3 here is CASSYRTGRGLDTQYF.